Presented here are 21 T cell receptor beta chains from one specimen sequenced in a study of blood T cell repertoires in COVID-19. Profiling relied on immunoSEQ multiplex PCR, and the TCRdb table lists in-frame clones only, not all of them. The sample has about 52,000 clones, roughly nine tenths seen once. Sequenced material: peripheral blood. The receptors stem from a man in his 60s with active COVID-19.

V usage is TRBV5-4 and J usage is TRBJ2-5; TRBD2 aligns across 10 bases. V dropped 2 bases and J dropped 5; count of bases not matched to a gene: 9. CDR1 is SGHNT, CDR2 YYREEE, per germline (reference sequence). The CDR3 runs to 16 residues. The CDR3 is CASSFMLAGGLETQYF. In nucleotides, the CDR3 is TGTGCCAGCAGCTTTATGTTAGCGGGAGGACTGGAGACCCAGTACTTC.

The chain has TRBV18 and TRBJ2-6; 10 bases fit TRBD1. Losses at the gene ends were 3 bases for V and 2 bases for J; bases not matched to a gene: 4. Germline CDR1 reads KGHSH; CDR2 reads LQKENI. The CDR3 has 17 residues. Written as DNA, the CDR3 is TGTGCCAGCTCACCGCGAGGGACAGGGGCTGGGGCCAACGTCCTGACTTTC. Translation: CASSPRGTGAGANVLTF.

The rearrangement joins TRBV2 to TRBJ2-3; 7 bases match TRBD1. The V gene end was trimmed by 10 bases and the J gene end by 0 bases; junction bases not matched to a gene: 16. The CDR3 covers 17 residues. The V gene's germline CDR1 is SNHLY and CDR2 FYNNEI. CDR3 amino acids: CATPTGFAGGSTDTQYF. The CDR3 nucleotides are TGTGCCACTCCCACAGGGTTTGCAGGGGGTAGCACAGATACGCAGTATTTT. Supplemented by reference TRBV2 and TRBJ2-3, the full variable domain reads EPEVTQTPSHQVTQMGQEVILRCVPISNHLYFYWYRQILGQKVEFLVSFYNNEISEKSEIFDDQFSVERPDGSNFTLKIRSTKLEDSAMYFCATPTGFAGGSTDTQYFGPGTRLTVL.

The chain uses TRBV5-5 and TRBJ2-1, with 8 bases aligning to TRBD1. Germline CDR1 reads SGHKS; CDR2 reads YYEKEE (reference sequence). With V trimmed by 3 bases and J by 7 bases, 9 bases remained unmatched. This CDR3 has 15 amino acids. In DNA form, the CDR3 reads TGTGCCAGCAGCTGGACAGGGCACCTTCGGAATGAGCAGTTCTTC. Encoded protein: CASSWTGHLRNEQFF.

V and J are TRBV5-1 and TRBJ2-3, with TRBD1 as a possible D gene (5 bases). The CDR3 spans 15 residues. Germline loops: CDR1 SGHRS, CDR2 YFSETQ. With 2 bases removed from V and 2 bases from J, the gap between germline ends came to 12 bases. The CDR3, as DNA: TGCGCCAGCAGCTTAACGACAGAACCCACAGATACGCAGTATTTT. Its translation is CASSLTTEPTDTQYF.

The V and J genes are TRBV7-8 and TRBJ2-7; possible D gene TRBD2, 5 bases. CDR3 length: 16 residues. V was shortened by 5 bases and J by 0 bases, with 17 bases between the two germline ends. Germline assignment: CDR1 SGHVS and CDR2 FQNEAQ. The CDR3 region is CASSTPRAGGSYEQYF. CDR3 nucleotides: TGTGCCAGCAGCACACCTAGGGCGGGCGGCTCCTACGAGCAGTACTTC. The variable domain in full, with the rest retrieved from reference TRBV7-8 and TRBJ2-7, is GAGVSQSPRYKVAKRGQDVALRCDPISGHVSLFWYQQALGQGPEFLTYFQNEAQLDKSGLPSDRFFAERPEGSVSTLKIQRTQQEDSAVYLCASSTPRAGGSYEQYFGPGTRLTVT.

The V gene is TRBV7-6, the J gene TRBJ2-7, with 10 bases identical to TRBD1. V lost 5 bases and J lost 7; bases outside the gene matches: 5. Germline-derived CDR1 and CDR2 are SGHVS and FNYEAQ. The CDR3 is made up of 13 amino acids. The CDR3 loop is CASSGDRGKEQYF. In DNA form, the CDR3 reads TGTGCCAGCAGCGGGGACAGGGGCAAAGAGCAGTACTTC.

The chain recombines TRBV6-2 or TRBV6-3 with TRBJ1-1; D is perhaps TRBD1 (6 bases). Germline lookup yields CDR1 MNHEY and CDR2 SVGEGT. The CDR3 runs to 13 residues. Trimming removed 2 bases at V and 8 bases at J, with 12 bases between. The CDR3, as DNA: TGTGCCAGCAGTTACCGTCGACAGGCGGAAGCTTTCTTT. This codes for CASSYRRQAEAFF.

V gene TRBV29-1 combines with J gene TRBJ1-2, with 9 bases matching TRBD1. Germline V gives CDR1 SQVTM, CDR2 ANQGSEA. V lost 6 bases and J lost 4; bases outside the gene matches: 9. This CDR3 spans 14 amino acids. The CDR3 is CSVSGTGTSYGYTF. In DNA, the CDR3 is TGCAGCGTCTCCGGGACAGGGACCTCCTATGGCTACACCTTC. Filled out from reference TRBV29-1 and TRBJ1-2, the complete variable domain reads SAVISQKPSRDICQRGTSLTIQCQVDSQVTMMFWYRQQPGQSLTLIATANQGSEATYESGFVIDKFPISRPNLTFSTLTVSNMSPEDSSIYLCSVSGTGTSYGYTFGSGTRLTVV.

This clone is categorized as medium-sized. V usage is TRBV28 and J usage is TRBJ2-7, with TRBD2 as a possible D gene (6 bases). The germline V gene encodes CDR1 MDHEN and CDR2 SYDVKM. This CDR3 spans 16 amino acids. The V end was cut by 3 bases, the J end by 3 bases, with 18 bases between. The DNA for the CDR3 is TGTGCCAGCAGTTTTGGGACTCTAAACTCCCTCTACGAGCAGTACTTC. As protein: CASSFGTLNSLYEQYF.

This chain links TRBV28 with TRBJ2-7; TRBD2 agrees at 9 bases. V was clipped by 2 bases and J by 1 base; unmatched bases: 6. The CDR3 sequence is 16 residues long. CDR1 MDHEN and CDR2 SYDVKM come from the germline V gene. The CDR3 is CASSLIGLAKSYEQYF. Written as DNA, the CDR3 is TGTGCCAGCAGTTTAATCGGACTAGCGAAATCCTACGAGCAGTACTTC.

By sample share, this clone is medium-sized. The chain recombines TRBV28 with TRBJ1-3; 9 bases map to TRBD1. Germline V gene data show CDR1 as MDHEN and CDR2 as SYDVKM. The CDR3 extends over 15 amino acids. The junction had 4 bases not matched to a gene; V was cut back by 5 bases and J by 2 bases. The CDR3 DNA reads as TGTGCCAGCAGTCCTAGGACAGGGGCTGGAAACACCATATATTTT. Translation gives CASSPRTGAGNTIYF.

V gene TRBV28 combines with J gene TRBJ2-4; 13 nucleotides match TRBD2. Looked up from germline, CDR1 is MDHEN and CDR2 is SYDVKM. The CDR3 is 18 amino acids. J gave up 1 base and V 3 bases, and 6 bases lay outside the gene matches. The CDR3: CASSLGLAGLGAKNIQYF. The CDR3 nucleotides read TGTGCCAGCAGTTTGGGACTAGCGGGACTAGGGGCCAAAAACATTCAGTACTTC.

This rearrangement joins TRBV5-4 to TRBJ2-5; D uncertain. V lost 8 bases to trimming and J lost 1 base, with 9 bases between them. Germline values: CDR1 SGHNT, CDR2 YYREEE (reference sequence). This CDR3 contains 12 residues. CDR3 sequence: CASGKRQETQYF. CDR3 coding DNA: TGTGCCAGTGGTAAGCGCCAAGAGACCCAGTACTTC.

The CDR3 here is CAINAETGNNEQFF. The CDR3 DNA reads as TGTGCCATCAACGCGGAGACAGGTAACAATGAGCAGTTCTTC. The chain uses TRBV10-3 and TRBJ2-1; a possible D gene is TRBD1 (6 bases). Looked up from germline, CDR1 is ENHRY and CDR2 is SYGVKD. V lost 7 bases to trimming and J lost 5 bases, with 15 bases between them. The CDR3 sequence is 14 residues long.

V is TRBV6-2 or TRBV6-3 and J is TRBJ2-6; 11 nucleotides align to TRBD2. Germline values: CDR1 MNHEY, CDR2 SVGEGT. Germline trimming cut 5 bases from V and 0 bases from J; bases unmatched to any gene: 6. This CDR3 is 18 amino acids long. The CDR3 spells CASSDRLAGYSGANVLTF. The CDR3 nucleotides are TGTGCCAGCAGTGACCGACTAGCGGGATACTCTGGGGCCAACGTCCTGACTTTC.

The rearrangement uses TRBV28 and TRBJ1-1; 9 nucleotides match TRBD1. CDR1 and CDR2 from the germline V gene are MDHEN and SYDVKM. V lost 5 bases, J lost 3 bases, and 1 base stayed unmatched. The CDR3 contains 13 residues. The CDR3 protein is CASSGTGYTEAFF. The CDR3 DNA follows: TGTGCCAGCAGTGGGACAGGGTACACTGAAGCTTTCTTT.

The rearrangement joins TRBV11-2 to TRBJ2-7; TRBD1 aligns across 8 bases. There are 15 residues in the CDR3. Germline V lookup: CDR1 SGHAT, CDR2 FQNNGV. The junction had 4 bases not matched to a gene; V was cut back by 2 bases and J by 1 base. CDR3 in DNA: TGTGCCAGCAGCTTATCCGACAGGGGTTCCTACGAGCAGTACTTC. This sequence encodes CASSLSDRGSYEQYF.

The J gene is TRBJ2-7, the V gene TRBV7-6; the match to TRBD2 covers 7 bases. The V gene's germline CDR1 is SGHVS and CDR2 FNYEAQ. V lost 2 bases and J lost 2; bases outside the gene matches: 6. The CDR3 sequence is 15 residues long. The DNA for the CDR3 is TGTGCCAGCAGCTTAACGCGGGAGACCCCCTACGAGCAGTACTTC. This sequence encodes CASSLTRETPYEQYF. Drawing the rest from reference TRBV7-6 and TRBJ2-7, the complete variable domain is GAGVSQSPRYKVTKRGQDVALRCDPISGHVSLYWYRQALGQGPEFLTYFNYEAQQDKSGLPNDRFSAERPEGSISTLTIQRTEQRDSAMYRCASSLTRETPYEQYFGPGTRLTVT.

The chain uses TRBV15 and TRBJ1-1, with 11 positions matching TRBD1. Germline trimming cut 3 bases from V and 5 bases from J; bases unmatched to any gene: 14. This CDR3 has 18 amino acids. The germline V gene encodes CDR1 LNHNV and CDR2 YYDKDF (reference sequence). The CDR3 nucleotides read TGTGCCACCAGCAGGGAAGGCCGTGGGACAGGGGGTAGGACTGAAGCTTTCTTT. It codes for CATSREGRGTGGRTEAFF.

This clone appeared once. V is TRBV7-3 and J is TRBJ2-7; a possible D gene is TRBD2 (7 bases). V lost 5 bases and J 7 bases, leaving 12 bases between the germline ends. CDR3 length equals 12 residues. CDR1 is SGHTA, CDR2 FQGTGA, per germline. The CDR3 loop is CASSTQGGEQYF. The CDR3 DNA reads TGTGCCAGCAGCACACAGGGAGGGGAGCAGTACTTC.